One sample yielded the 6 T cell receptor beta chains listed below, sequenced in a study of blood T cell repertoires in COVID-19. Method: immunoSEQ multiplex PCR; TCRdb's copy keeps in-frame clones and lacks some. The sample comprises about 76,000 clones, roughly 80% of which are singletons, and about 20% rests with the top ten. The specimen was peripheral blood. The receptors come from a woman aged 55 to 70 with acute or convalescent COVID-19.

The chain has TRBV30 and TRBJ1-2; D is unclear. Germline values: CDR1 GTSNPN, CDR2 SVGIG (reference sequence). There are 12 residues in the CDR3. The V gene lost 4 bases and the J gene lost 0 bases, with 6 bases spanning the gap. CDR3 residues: CAWKGANYGYTF. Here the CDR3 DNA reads TGTGCCTGGAAGGGAGCTAACTATGGCTACACCTTC.

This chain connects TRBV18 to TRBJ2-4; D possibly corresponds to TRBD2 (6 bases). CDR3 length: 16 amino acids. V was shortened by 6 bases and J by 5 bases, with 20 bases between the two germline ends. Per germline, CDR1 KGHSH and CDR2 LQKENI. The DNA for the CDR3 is TGTGCCAGCTCCGAAGAAACCGGGACTGGGGAAAACATTCAGTACTTC. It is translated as CASSEETGTGENIQYF.

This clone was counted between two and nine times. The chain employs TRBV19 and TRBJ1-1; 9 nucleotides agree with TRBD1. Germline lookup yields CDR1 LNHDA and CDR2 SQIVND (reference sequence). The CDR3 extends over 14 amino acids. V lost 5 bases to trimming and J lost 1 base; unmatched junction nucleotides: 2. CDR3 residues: CASSQQGANTEAFF. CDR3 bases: TGTGCCAGTAGTCAACAGGGGGCGAACACTGAAGCTTTCTTT.

The CDR3 DNA reads as TGTGCCAGTAGGACCGGGGGGACGGCAGCTTATAGCAATCAGCCCCAGCATTTT. Translating it yields CASRTGGTAAYSNQPQHF. The V call is TRBV19, the J call TRBJ1-5, with D possibly matching TRBD1 (5 bases). V was cut by 6 bases and J by 0 bases, with 21 bases left in between. Germline V gene lookup returns CDR1 LNHDA and CDR2 SQIVND (reference sequence). This CDR3 is 18 amino acids long.

Here the CDR3 reads CASSLQGNRPNTEAFF. DNA of the CDR3: TGCGCCAGCAGCTTGCAGGGGAACAGGCCGAACACTGAAGCTTTCTTT. The genes are TRBV5-1 and TRBJ1-1, with D possibly being TRBD1 (6 bases). In germline, CDR1 is SGHRS, CDR2 YFSETQ. The CDR3 contains 16 residues. Trimming cost V 1 base and J 1 base, with 14 bases left between them.

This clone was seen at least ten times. CDR3 region: CASQRAGSTEAFF. The CDR3 DNA sequence: TGTGCCAGCCAAAGGGCGGGGAGCACTGAAGCTTTCTTT. The chain couples TRBV9 to TRBJ1-1; D is ambiguous. V lost 7 bases and J 4 bases, leaving 14 bases between the germline ends. The CDR3 loop spans 13 amino acids. Germline V gene data show CDR1 as SGDLS and CDR2 as YYNGEE.